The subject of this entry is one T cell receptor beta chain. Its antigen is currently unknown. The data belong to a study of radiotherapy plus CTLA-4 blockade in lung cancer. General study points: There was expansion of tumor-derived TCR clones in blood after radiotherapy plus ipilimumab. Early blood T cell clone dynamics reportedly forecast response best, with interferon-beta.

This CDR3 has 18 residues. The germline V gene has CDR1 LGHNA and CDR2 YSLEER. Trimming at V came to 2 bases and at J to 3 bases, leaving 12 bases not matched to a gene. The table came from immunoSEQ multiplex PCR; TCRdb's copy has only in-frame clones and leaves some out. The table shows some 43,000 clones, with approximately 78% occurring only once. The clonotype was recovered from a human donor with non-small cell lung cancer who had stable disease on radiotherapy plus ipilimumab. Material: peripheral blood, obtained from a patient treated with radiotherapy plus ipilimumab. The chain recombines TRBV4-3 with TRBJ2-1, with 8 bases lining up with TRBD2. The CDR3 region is CASSQKRGGGRNYNEQFF. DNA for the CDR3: TGCGCCAGCAGCCAAAAGAGGGGGGGCGGGAGGAACTACAATGAGCAGTTCTTC.